The 4 T cell receptor beta chains in this list originate from one sample, sequenced in a study of Graves' ophthalmopathy and Graves' hyperthyroidism. Amplification targeted the TCR beta CDR3 regions, with RNA transcripts as the source material. The first-round RT-PCR employed HTBI primers together with the Qiagen OneStep RT-PCR kit. A multiplex PCR was then performed as the second round. In TCRdb, the multiplex PCR reads were re-called with MiXCR into one record per CDR3 protein. This table holds around 400,000 distinct CDR3 sequences, over 20% found once. The sequenced sample consisted of peripheral blood. These receptors were taken from a woman between 18 and 29 years old with stable Graves' hyperthyroidism.

The table lists this clonotype with many counts. This rearrangement joins TRBV14 to TRBJ1-2; D unresolved. V dropped 2 bases and J dropped 4 bases, with 8 bases sitting between them. The CDR3 runs 13 residues. CDR1 and CDR2 (germline): SGHDN, FVKESK. The CDR3, as DNA: TGTGCCAGCAGCCAACGAATCGGCTATGGCTACACCTTC. Residues: CASSQRIGYGYTF.

V is TRBV2 and J is TRBJ2-5; no definite D call. CDR3 length equals 14 residues. Trimming took 7 bases from V and 0 from J, leaving 12 bases between them. Germline V CDR1 and CDR2: SNHLY, FYNNEI. In DNA, the CDR3 is TGTGCCAGCATTATATCAGCCAACCAAGAGACCCAGTACTTC. Translated: CASIISANQETQYF.

The V and J genes are TRBV6-1 and TRBJ2-5; the match to TRBD1 covers 9 bases. The CDR3 has 14 residues. The ends lost 6 bases at V and 4 bases at J; junction bases unmatched: 6. Germline CDR1 MNHNS, CDR2 SASEGT. CDR3 region: CASSKQGAGETQYF. CDR3 nucleotides: TGTGCCAGCAGCAAACAGGGGGCGGGAGAGACCCAGTACTTC.

This clonotype has ten or more counts. V gene TRBV6-2 or TRBV6-3 combines with J gene TRBJ2-7; D gene ambiguous. V was shortened by 6 bases and J by 3 bases, with 12 bases between the two germline ends. Germline-derived CDR1 and CDR2 are MNHEY and SVGEGT. The CDR3 has 13 residues. The CDR3 region has the DNA TGTGCCAGCAGCCCGGGTCGTCTCTACGAGCAGTACTTC. It is translated as CASSPGRLYEQYF.